The clone carrying this TCR beta chain was counted between two and nine times. As yet, its antigen is unknown. The sample comes from a study of T cell responses to AZD1222 COVID-19 vaccine. Study-wide results and limits: The sample set comprised mostly white British donors with more females, and clonal diversity was possibly underestimated.

The analysis combined second doses at about 4 or about 12 weeks. The repertoire was sequenced with immunoSEQ multiplex PCR; TCRdb's copy has only in-frame clones and lacks some. Of roughly 35,000 clones detected, around 78% appear once; the ten largest clones hold about 4.5%. The material was peripheral blood, obtained 28 days after the second AZD1222 dose. The sequence was collected from an adult who received the AZD1222 COVID-19 vaccine.

CDR3 sequence: CASSDLGFGQYF. In DNA form, the CDR3 reads TGTGCCAGCAGTGACCTGGGTTTTGGTCAGTACTTC. The rearrangement uses TRBV2 and TRBJ2-7; the D is unclear. The V end lost 3 bases, the J end lost 10 bases, and 13 bases lay between the germline ends. Germline V lookup: CDR1 SNHLY, CDR2 FYNNEI. This CDR3 region has 12 residues.